What follows describes a single T cell receptor (beta chain). Its specificity is not known. This entry comes from a study of cytomegalovirus exposure and HLA in healthy donors. Points from the study as a whole: Researchers reportedly found TCR beta sequences accurately predicted most subjects' HLA-A and HLA-B alleles. For TCR beta chains, V- and J-gene trimming was later linked to a missense DCLRE1C variant.

PCR used 60 Vbeta primers and 13 Jbeta primers. Authors' processing steps: Counted up in a later analysis, unique TCR beta chains came to about 80 million, with some 11 million shared. Repertoires were generated with immunoSEQ multiplex PCR, while TCRdb's copy carries only in-frame clones and drops some. V, J and clone size were drawn from that table, and D and trimming were deduced from the DNA. Of around 91,000 clones in the sample, around four fifths are singletons; the top ten hold under 5%. The V and J ends lost 3 bases and 6 bases respectively, with 3 bases between them. CDR3 length equals 11 residues. The V gene's germline CDR1 is SGHTA and CDR2 FQGNSA.

The rearrangement links TRBV7-2 to TRBJ2-1; no reliable D call. Sequencing was performed on PBMCs. The receptor's source is a male donor in good health and CMV-seropositive. The CDR3 DNA sequence: TGTGCCAGCAGCTTGGCCAATGAGCAGTTCTTC. Translated: CASSLANEQFF.